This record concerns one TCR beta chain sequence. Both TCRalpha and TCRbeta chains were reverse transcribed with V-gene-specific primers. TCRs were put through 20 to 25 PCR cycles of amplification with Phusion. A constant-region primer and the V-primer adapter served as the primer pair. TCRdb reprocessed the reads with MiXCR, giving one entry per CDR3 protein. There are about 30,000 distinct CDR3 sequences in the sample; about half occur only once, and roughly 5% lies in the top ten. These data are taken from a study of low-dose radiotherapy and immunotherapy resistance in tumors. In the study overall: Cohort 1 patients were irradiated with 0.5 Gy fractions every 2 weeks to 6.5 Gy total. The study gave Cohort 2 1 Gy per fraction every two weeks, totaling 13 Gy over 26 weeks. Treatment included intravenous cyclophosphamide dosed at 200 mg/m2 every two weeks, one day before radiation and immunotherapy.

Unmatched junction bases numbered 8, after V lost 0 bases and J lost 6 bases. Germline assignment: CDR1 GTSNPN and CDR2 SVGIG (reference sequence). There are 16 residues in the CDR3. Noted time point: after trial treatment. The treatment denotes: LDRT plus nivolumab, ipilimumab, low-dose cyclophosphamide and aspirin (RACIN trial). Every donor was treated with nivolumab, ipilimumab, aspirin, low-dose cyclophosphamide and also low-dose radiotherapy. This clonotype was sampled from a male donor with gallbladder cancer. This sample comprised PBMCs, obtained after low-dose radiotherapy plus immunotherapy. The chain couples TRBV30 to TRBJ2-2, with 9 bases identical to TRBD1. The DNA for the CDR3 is TGTGCCTGGAGTGTCCTCAGGACAGGGGTCCCCGGGGAGCTGTTTTTT. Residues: CAWSVLRTGVPGELFF.